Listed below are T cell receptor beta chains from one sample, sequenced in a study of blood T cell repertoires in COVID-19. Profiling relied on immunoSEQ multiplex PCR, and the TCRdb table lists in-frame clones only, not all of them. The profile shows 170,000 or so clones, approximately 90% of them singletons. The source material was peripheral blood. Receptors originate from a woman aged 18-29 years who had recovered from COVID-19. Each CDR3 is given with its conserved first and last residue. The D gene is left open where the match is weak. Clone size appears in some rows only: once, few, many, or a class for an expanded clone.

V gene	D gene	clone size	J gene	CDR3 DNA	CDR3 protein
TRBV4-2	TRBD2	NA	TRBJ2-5	TGTGCCAGCAGCCACTCCATGACTAGCGGGAGAGGTAGGGAGACCCAGTACTTC	CASSHSMTSGRGRETQYF
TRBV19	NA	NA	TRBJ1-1	TGTGCCAGTAGTATAGGCGGGAATGAAGCTTTCTTT	CASSIGGNEAFF
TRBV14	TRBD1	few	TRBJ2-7	TGTGCCAGCAGTCGACAGGGGATTTTCTCCTACGAGCAGTACTTC	CASSRQGIFSYEQYF
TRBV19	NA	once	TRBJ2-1	TGTGCCAGTAGTCCATTATACCGAGGGTACAATGAGCAGTTCTTC	CASSPLYRGYNEQFF
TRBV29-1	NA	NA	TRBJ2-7	TGCAGCGTTGAAGGCGGTGGCTACGAGCAGTACTTC	CSVEGGGYEQYF
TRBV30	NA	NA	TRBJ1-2	TGTGCCTGGAGTGCCGGGATAGCTTTCTATGGCTACACCTTC	CAWSAGIAFYGYTF
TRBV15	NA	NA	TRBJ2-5	TGTGCCACCAGCAGAGAGGGGGGAGAGGGGACCCAGTACTTC	CATSREGGEGTQYF
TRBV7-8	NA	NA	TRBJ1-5	TGTGCCAGCAGCCCAACGACCAGGGGACATGGTAATCAGCCCCAGCATTTT	CASSPTTRGHGNQPQHF
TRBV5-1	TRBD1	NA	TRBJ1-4	TGCGCCAGCAGCTTGACCCCGGGACAGCGGGCCGAAAAACTGTTTTTT	CASSLTPGQRAEKLFF
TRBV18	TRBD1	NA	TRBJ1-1	TGTGCCAGCTCACCACAGGGGGCGTTTGACACTGAAGCTTTCTTT	CASSPQGAFDTEAFF
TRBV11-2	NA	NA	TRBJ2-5	TGTGCCAGCAGCTTAGATAAGGCGACTCAGGGGCCGTACCAAGAGACCCAGTACTTC	CASSLDKATQGPYQETQYF
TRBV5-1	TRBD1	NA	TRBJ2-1	TGCGCCAGCAGGCGGACAGGGGACAATGAGCAGTTCTTC	CASRRTGDNEQFF
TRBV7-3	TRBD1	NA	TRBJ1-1	TGTGCCAGCAGGAGGGACAGTCAAAGTCCTGAAGCTTTCTTT	CASRRDSQSPEAFF
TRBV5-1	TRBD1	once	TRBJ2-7	TGCGCCAGCAGCCATAGCGAAATGGACAGGGGCGTGGGATCCTACGAGCAGTACTTC	CASSHSEMDRGVGSYEQYF
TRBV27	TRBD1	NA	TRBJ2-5	TGTGCCAGCAGTTCGTTCGGGACAGCGCAAGAGACCCAGTACTTC	CASSSFGTAQETQYF
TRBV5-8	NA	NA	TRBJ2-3	TGTGCCAGCAGCTTGGGGGATCCCGGACTCACAGATACGCAGTATTTT	CASSLGDPGLTDTQYF
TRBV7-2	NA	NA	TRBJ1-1	TGTGCCAGCAGCTTAGTTGCGGGTATGGGGATGAACACTGAAGCTTTCTTT	CASSLVAGMGMNTEAFF
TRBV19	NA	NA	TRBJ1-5	TGTGCCAGTAGTATAAGGGGGACGCCCTTGGGTGGCAATCAGCCCCAGCATTTT	CASSIRGTPLGGNQPQHF
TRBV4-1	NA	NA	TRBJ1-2	TGCGCCAGCAGCCAAGACGGGTTAAACTATGGCTACACCTTC	CASSQDGLNYGYTF
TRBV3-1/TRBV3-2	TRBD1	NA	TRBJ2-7	TGTGCCAGCAGCCGGACAGGATTCTACGAGCAGTACTTC	CASSRTGFYEQYF